Each of the 15 T cell receptor beta chains below was sequenced from the same sample in a study of T-cell memory formation after mild COVID-19. One entry per CDR3 protein, called by TCRdb with MiXCR from the 5' RACE reads. The sample has about 620,000 distinct CDR3 sequences, about a sixth seen once; the top ten hold around 12%. Sequencing was carried out using PBMCs or a T cell subset sorted from them (not recorded which). These receptors all come from an adult woman who had mild COVID-19 (a few samples of this study predate the infection). Cell type and time point are not known.

This clonotype was counted only a few times. This chain joins TRBV25-1 and TRBJ2-5; TRBD1 agrees at 8 bases. CDR3 length: 18 residues. V shed 1 base and J 5 bases; nucleotides not matched to a gene: 15. The V gene's germline CDR1 is MGHDK and CDR2 SYGVNS. The CDR3 region has the DNA TGTGCCAGCAGTGAATTGAGAGGAACAGGGGGTTCCGGGGAGACCCAGTACTTC. It is translated as CASSELRGTGGSGETQYF.

This clonotype appeared a few times. The rearrangement joins TRBV7-2 to TRBJ2-5; 15 positions agree with TRBD2. Germline V gene lookup returns CDR1 SGHTA and CDR2 FQGNSA. The V segment lost 6 bases and the J segment 2 bases; nucleotides outside the gene matches: 13. The CDR3 length is 19 residues. CDR3 residues: CASSRPGLAGGPRQETQYF. DNA for the CDR3: TGTGCCAGCAGTCGACCTGGACTAGCGGGAGGGCCAAGGCAAGAGACCCAGTACTTC.

This clonotype has only a few counts. The J gene is TRBJ2-7, the V gene TRBV4-1; a weak D match, TRBD1 (6 bases). CDR3 size: 15 residues. Germline V CDR1 and CDR2: MGHRA, YSYEKL. Between the trimmed V and J ends, which lost 2 bases and 2 bases, there was a span of 13 bases. The DNA of the CDR3 is TGCGCCAGCAGCCAACAGCCGGGACACCCCTACGAGCAGTACTTC. Protein sequence: CASSQQPGHPYEQYF.

This clonotype was counted ten times or more. The CDR3 region is CASRSDSYLFNEQFF. The DNA of the CDR3 is TGTGCCAGCAGATCGGACTCGTACTTATTCAATGAGCAGTTCTTC. The gene calls are TRBV12-3 or TRBV12-4 and TRBJ2-1, with D maybe TRBD2 (5 bases). V was pared by 6 bases and J by 6 bases, with 18 bases between. The CDR3 runs to 15 residues.

A few counts support this clonotype. This chain joins TRBV6-1 and TRBJ1-1; D gene ambiguous. This CDR3 comprises 15 residues. Trimming took 10 bases from V and 0 from J, leaving 18 bases between them. Germline CDR1 reads MNHNS; CDR2 reads SASEGT. The CDR3 spells CATMSRAGMNTEAFF. In DNA, the CDR3 is TGTGCCACGATGTCTAGAGCCGGAATGAACACTGAAGCTTTCTTT.

This rearrangement joins TRBV2 to TRBJ2-3; perhaps TRBD2 as D (6 bases). V lost 5 bases and J 0 bases, leaving 24 bases between the germline ends. Germline CDR1 is SNHLY and CDR2 is FYNNEI. The CDR3 spans 19 residues. The CDR3 DNA reads TGTGCCAGCAGTCCCGAAATGGGAGGTACAGCTTGGAGCACAGATACGCAGTATTTT. It encodes CASSPEMGGTAWSTDTQYF.

In this sample, this clonotype turned up a few times. This sequence joins TRBV5-4 and TRBJ1-2; D not resolved. In germline, CDR1 is SGHNT, CDR2 YYREEE (reference sequence). The CDR3 is made up of 17 amino acids. V was pared by 0 bases and J by 4 bases, with 19 bases between. The CDR3 DNA is TGTGCCAGCAGCTTGGAGGTTCAGGCCCAAAGGCGCTATGGCTACACCTTC. It translates to CASSLEVQAQRRYGYTF.

The CDR3 bases are TGTGCCAGCAGTTCCTGGACAGGGACTAGCACAGATACGCAGTATTTT. It specifies CASSSWTGTSTDTQYF. The chain is built from TRBV6-5 and TRBJ2-3; 8 positions agree with TRBD1. The CDR3 is 16 residues long. Unmatched junction bases numbered 6, after V lost 4 bases and J lost 0 bases. CDR1 is MNHEY and CDR2 is SVGAGI in the germline V gene.

The CDR3 DNA reads TGTGCCGTTCGCTCGGACCCTAACTATGGCTACACCTTC. It translates to CAVRSDPNYGYTF. V usage is TRBV7-9 and J usage is TRBJ1-2, with D hard to call. In germline, CDR1 is SEHNR, CDR2 FQNEAQ (reference sequence). The CDR3 contains 13 residues. Trimming took 11 bases from V and 0 from J, leaving 13 bases between them.

This clonotype was counted between two and nine times. This chain links TRBV5-4 with TRBJ2-4; D not certain. Germline lookup yields CDR1 SGHNT and CDR2 YYREEE (reference sequence). The CDR3 runs 18 residues. Trimming cost V 0 bases and J 0 bases, with 16 bases left between them. The CDR3 DNA reads as TGTGCCAGCAGCTTGGGGGGATTGGCTATCGTAGCCAAAAACATTCAGTACTTC. It specifies CASSLGGLAIVAKNIQYF.

The V gene is TRBV10-2, the J gene TRBJ1-5; possible D gene TRBD1, 6 bases. The CDR3 has 13 residues. The germline gives CDR1 WSHSY, CDR2 SAAADI. The V and J ends lost 5 bases and 7 bases respectively, with 12 bases between them. The CDR3 region has the DNA TGCGCCAGCAGTTGGGACATGAGCCAGCCCCAGCATTTT. It encodes CASSWDMSQPQHF.

This sequence joins TRBV5-1 and TRBJ1-2; no clear D. Germline CDR1 and CDR2: SGHRS and YFSETQ. With 0 bases removed from V and 8 bases from J, the gap between germline ends came to 14 bases. This CDR3 contains 14 residues. The CDR3 DNA follows: TGCGCCAGCAGCTTGGATGGTGGCGGTGGGGGCTACACCTTC. Its translation: CASSLDGGGGGYTF.

This clonotype has more than one count but fewer than ten. The V gene is TRBV2, the J gene TRBJ1-4, with TRBD1 as a possible D gene (5 bases). The V end lost 0 bases, the J end lost 4 bases, and 15 bases lay between the germline ends. This CDR3 has 17 residues. Germline CDR1 and CDR2: SNHLY and FYNNEI. The CDR3 bases are TGTGCCAGCAGTGAAGCGCCCCTCGGAAGGGGTAATGAAAAACTGTTTTTT. Protein: CASSEAPLGRGNEKLFF.

This rearrangement joins TRBV11-2 to TRBJ2-3; TRBD2 is a possible D gene (6 bases). The CDR3 spans 14 residues. From germline, CDR1 is SGHAT and CDR2 FQNNGV. V was trimmed by 4 bases and J by 7 bases, leaving 15 bases between them. The CDR3 DNA is TGTGCCAGCAGCTCCCGGGACTGGACTTATACGCAGTATTTT. Its protein product is CASSSRDWTYTQYF. The full variable domain, in which reference TRBV11-2 and TRBJ2-3 provide the parts outside the CDR3, is EAGVAQSPRYKIIEKRQSVAFWCNPISGHATLYWYQQILGQGPKLLIQFQNNGVVDDSQLPKDRFSAERLKGVDSTLKIQPAKLEDSAVYLCASSSRDWTYTQYFGPGTRLTVL.

This clonotype was seen many times. This chain joins TRBV7-9 and TRBJ2-7; D tentatively fits TRBD1 or TRBD2 (5 bases each). The germline gives CDR1 SEHNR, CDR2 FQNEAQ (reference sequence). The CDR3 runs to 13 residues. V lost 3 bases, J lost 4 bases, and 10 bases lay in between. DNA for the CDR3: TGTGCCAGCAGCTTCCGGGGACCATACGAGCAGTACTTC. This translates into CASSFRGPYEQYF.